Below, 11 T cell receptor beta chains from the same sample are listed, as sequenced in a study of cytotoxic CD8 clonotypes in ibrutinib-treated CLL. Clones were read by immunoSEQ multiplex PCR, and TCRdb kept only the in-frame ones, dropping some. The data show about 63,000 clones, 71% seen once. The sample consisted of PBMCs, taken after 12 months of ibrutinib treatment. All receptors come from a human donor with chronic lymphocytic leukemia.

This chain connects TRBV7-6 to TRBJ2-1, with 10 nucleotides matching TRBD2. Trimming at V came to 1 base and at J to 2 bases, leaving 5 bases not matched to a gene. The CDR3 sequence is 17 residues long. Germline CDR1 and CDR2: SGHVS and FNYEAQ. The CDR3 DNA sequence: TGTGCCAGCAGCTTAGGACCTAGCGGGAGCGCCTACAATGAGCAGTTCTTC. Protein sequence: CASSLGPSGSAYNEQFF. Complete variable domain (other parts from reference TRBV7-6 and TRBJ2-1): GAGVSQSPRYKVTKRGQDVALRCDPISGHVSLYWYRQALGQGPEFLTYFNYEAQQDKSGLPNDRFSAERPEGSISTLTIQRTEQRDSAMYRCASSLGPSGSAYNEQFFGPGTRLTVL.

V gene TRBV9 combines with J gene TRBJ2-1, with TRBD1 matching 7 bases. Trimming at V came to 0 bases and at J to 2 bases, leaving 2 bases not matched to a gene. CDR3 length: 15 amino acids. The germline V gene encodes CDR1 SGDLS and CDR2 YYNGEE. The CDR3 loop reads CASSVATGTYNEQFF. CDR3 in DNA: TGTGCCAGCAGCGTAGCGACAGGGACCTACAATGAGCAGTTCTTC.

This clone appeared once. The CDR3 here is CASSLVPRGYEQYF. CDR3 nucleotides: TGTGCCAGCAGCTTGGTTCCCAGGGGCTACGAGCAGTACTTC. The chain links TRBV5-4 to TRBJ2-7, with D possibly TRBD1 on 6 matching bases. The CDR3 totals 14 residues. The germline V gene encodes CDR1 SGHNT and CDR2 YYREEE (reference sequence). V lost 0 bases, J lost 3 bases, and 10 bases lay in between.

The chain has TRBV30 and TRBJ1-4, with 9 bases lining up with TRBD1. The CDR3 consists of 15 residues. After removal of 0 bases from V and 6 bases from J, the junction contained 5 bases not matched to a gene. Germline-derived CDR1 and CDR2 are GTSNPN and SVGIG (reference sequence). The chain's CDR3 is CAWSVGGTGYEKLFF. For the CDR3, the DNA is TGTGCCTGGAGTGTGGGGGGGACAGGGTATGAAAAACTGTTTTTT.

The chain combines TRBV19 with TRBJ2-4; 9 nucleotides agree with TRBD1. In germline, CDR1 is LNHDA, CDR2 SQIVND (reference sequence). V was pared by 5 bases and J by 8 bases, with 13 bases of the junction left unmatched. This CDR3 is 16 amino acids long. The CDR3 here is CASSATWTGARYIQYF. The CDR3 coding sequence is TGTGCCAGTAGTGCCACCTGGACAGGGGCGAGGTACATTCAGTACTTC.

CDR3 region: CASAGLAGSTDTQYF. In nucleotides, the CDR3 is TGTGCCAGCGCGGGACTAGCGGGAAGTACAGATACGCAGTATTTT. The gene calls are TRBV7-9 and TRBJ2-3, with TRBD2 matching 13 bases. The CDR3 runs to 15 residues. J lost 3 bases, V lost 8 bases, and 5 bases had no gene match. The V gene's germline CDR1 is SEHNR and CDR2 FQNEAQ (reference sequence).

The rearrangement uses TRBV28 and TRBJ2-7, with D perhaps TRBD1 (5 bases). Trimming took 6 bases from V and 0 from J, leaving 12 bases between them. Germline V gene data show CDR1 as MDHEN and CDR2 as SYDVKM. This CDR3 contains 14 residues. CDR3 amino acids: CASRTGGASYEQYF. The CDR3 DNA is TGTGCCAGCAGGACCGGTGGGGCCTCCTACGAGCAGTACTTC.

In this sample, this clone turned up once. The rearrangement uses TRBV5-1 and TRBJ2-3, with unresolved D. This CDR3 has 15 residues. Trimming took 0 bases from V and 0 from J, leaving 8 bases between them. CDR1 SGHRS and CDR2 YFSETQ come from the germline V gene. This CDR3 is CASSLVSDSTDTQYF. The CDR3 region has the DNA TGCGCCAGCAGCTTGGTCTCAGACAGCACAGATACGCAGTATTTT.

This chain links TRBV7-2 with TRBJ2-2, with 10 bases aligning to TRBD2. Trimming removed 1 base from V and 5 bases from J; junction bases left unmatched: 10. CDR1 SGHTA and CDR2 FQGNSA come from the germline V gene. The CDR3 spans 18 residues. The CDR3 DNA is TGTGCCAGCAGCTTAGGTCCTAGCGGGAGTCGTGGAACCGGGGAGCTGTTTTTT. Its translation is CASSLGPSGSRGTGELFF.

In DNA, the CDR3 is TGCGCCAGCAGCCGTGGACTAGCGGCCACCTACGAGCAGTACTTC. This gives the protein CASSRGLAATYEQYF. The gene calls are TRBV4-1 and TRBJ2-7; 10 nucleotides agree with TRBD2. The CDR3 runs to 15 residues. CDR1 is MGHRA, CDR2 YSYEKL, per germline. J gave up 2 bases and V 4 bases, and 5 bases lay outside the gene matches.

This clone was picked up many times. This sequence joins TRBV2 and TRBJ2-2, with TRBD2 as a possible D gene (6 bases). The V end was cut by 5 bases, the J end by 6 bases, with 10 bases between. Germline V gives CDR1 SNHLY, CDR2 FYNNEI. The CDR3 sequence is 13 residues long. As DNA, the CDR3 is TGTGCCAGCAGTATAGCGGCCCCCGGGGAGCTGTTTTTT. It translates to CASSIAAPGELFF. Together with reference TRBV2 and TRBJ2-2, the CDR3 gives the full variable domain: EPEVTQTPSHQVTQMGQEVILRCVPISNHLYFYWYRQILGQKVEFLVSFYNNEISEKSEIFDDQFSVERPDGSNFTLKIRSTKLEDSAMYFCASSIAAPGELFFGEGSRLTVL.